The clone carrying this TCR beta chain appeared a few times. What it binds is unknown. These data originate in a study of beta chain features in type 1 diabetes. About the study: The patient and healthy donor groups were comparable for age, gender and cell yields. Examination covered over 85,000,000 sorted cells spanning all samples. Study-wide results and caveats: Fewer junction insertions and more nucleotide deletions appeared in type 1 diabetes patients.

The single heparinised draw taken from each donor contained roughly 100 mL of blood on average. With 5 bases clipped from V and 9 bases from J, the junction kept 9 bases outside the gene matches. The CDR3 runs 14 residues. Germline lookup yields CDR1 LNHDA and CDR2 SQIVND (reference sequence). Every bit of the isolated RNA underwent reverse transcription, so sequencing read expressed TCRB transcripts. Clones were read by immunoSEQ multiplex PCR, and TCRdb kept only the in-frame ones, dropping some. In the table there are 680,000 or so clones, about a sixth of which are singletons. The genes are TRBV19 and TRBJ2-2, with 7 bases matching TRBD1. Sample: naive CD4+ T cells from blood. The sequence came from a man aged 18 to 30 in good health. CDR3 bases: TGTGCCAGTAGTGTATTAACAGGGGTCCGGGAGCTGTTTTTT. It translates to CASSVLTGVRELFF. Full variable domain (outside the CDR3, taken from reference TRBV19 and TRBJ2-2): DGGITQSPKYLFRKEGQNVTLSCEQNLNHDAMYWYRQDPGQGLRLIYYSQIVNDFQKGDIAEGYSVSREKKESFPLTVTSAQKNPTAFYLCASSVLTGVRELFFGEGSRLTVL.